This passage covers 3 T cell receptor beta chains from one sample sequenced in a study of T cell responses to AZD1222 COVID-19 vaccine. Only in-frame clones appear in the TCRdb table, and some are missing; sequencing was by immunoSEQ multiplex PCR. The data show some 190,000 clones, about 89% seen once. The sequencing here drew on peripheral blood, taken 28 days after the second AZD1222 dose. These receptors all come from an adult who received the AZD1222 COVID-19 vaccine.

The chain is built from TRBV19 and TRBJ1-4, with D tentatively TRBD1 (5 bases). V shed 10 bases and J shed 5 bases, with 11 bases lying between them. The CDR3 runs 12 residues. From germline, CDR1 is LNHDA and CDR2 SQIVND (reference sequence). CDR3 nucleotides: TGTGCCACTCGACAGACAAATGAAAAACTGTTTTTT. Amino acids: CATRQTNEKLFF.

The table lists this clone with a count of one. V gene TRBV7-8 combines with J gene TRBJ2-7, with TRBD1 identical over 9 bases. Losses at the gene ends were 6 bases for V and 5 bases for J; bases not matched to a gene: 5. The CDR3 has 13 residues. Per germline, CDR1 SGHVS and CDR2 FQNEAQ. In nucleotides, the CDR3 is TGTGCCAGCAGGCTAGGACAGGGGAACGAGCAGTACTTC. As protein: CASRLGQGNEQYF.

The chain joins TRBV6-6 to TRBJ2-6, with D possibly TRBD1 on 5 matching bases. Germline lookup yields CDR1 MNHNY and CDR2 SVGAGI (reference sequence). V lost 5 bases to trimming and J lost 0 bases, with 14 bases between them. This CDR3 region has 17 residues. Here the CDR3 reads CASSPQGYNSGANVLTF. CDR3 in DNA: TGTGCCAGCAGTCCTCAGGGTTACAACTCTGGGGCCAACGTCCTGACTTTC.